This entry concerns a single TCR beta chain. This clonotype was counted many times. It lacks a known antigen. Base qualities are not provided; no much larger clone lies one nucleotide away. These data come from a study of CD8 T cells in ankylosing spondylitis (dated 2017 in TCRdb). About the investigation overall: The study set out to find disease-linked TCR variants by profiling T cell receptor beta repertoires in ankylosing spondylitis patients and healthy donors. The full study cohort was made up of roughly 25 ankylosing spondylitis patients and approximately 100 healthy donors. Peripheral blood was sampled, and synovial fluid was also collected from ankylosing spondylitis patients. Broader findings and caveats from the paper: A TCR beta motif of eight highly homologous amino acid variants appeared characteristic of blood from ankylosing spondylitis patients. According to the report, matched synovial fluid samples from ankylosing spondylitis patients were significantly enriched for the disease-linked clones. A CD8+ phenotype was shown by the disease-linked clones, which were found at relatively low frequencies in peripheral blood. Some of the motif variants had been reported before in the synovial fluid and blood of reactive arthritis patients, a finding that suggests common disease-initiation mechanisms.

Sequencing instrument: Illumina HiSeq 2500. Quantitative 5'-RACE with molecular barcodes was the method used to prepare the TCR beta libraries. Per the authors' processing: A new computational method, built on a probabilistic model of VDJ rearrangement, was used to identify disease-linked TCR variants. TCRdb reprocessed the public reads (quality trimming at Q25 with fastp, clone calling with MiXCR) and kept in-frame beta chains. Duplicate CDR3 protein sequences are folded into a single record with the most common DNA and genes. These V and J calls are TCRdb output, not the study's own analysis. Recorded for this sample are about 340,000 distinct CDR3 sequences; under 15% of them occurred a single time. The ten most abundant clones make up 0.95% to 1.4% of the sample. For this chain, trimming is 0 bases at the V end and 5 bases at the J end, and the number of junction bases without a gene match is 1. From cysteine to phenylalanine, the CDR3 is 15 amino acids long. Only the CDR3 region is kept as DNA, spanning 45 bases read in frame from base 1. As encoded in the germline V gene, CDR1 is SGHRS while CDR2 is YFSETQ.

The receptor was isolated from a male donor with ankylosing spondylitis or in good health (not recorded which). Sequencing was carried out using blood, either unsorted or a sorted T cell fraction (not recorded which). This sequence uses TRBV5-1 and TRBJ1-4; 10 junctional bases match TRBD1. Here is the DNA: TGCGCCAGCAGCTTGGGGACAGGGGGAAATGAAAAACTGTTTTTT. Its protein is CASSLGTGGNEKLFF.